The 10 T cell receptor beta chains given below trace back to one sample, sequenced in a study of shared clonotypes between healthy human individuals. The repertoire was sequenced with immunoSEQ multiplex PCR; TCRdb's copy has only in-frame clones and lacks some. The sample includes 2,500,000 or so clones, roughly nine tenths seen only once; the top ten take roughly 0.15%. The material sequenced was naive CD4+ T cells sorted from blood. The subset denotes: CD45RA+ positively selected. These TCRs come from a man between 18 and 35 years old in good health.

This clone has a single count. The chain couples TRBV5-5 to TRBJ1-5, with unresolved D. Germline V gives CDR1 SGHKS, CDR2 YYEKEE (reference sequence). Trimming stripped 0 bases from V and 3 bases from J, with 7 bases between. The CDR3 contains 14 residues. The CDR3 region is CASSLALINQPQHF. CDR3 bases: TGTGCCAGCAGCTTGGCCCTCATCAATCAGCCCCAGCATTTT.

This chain uses TRBV10-3 with TRBJ2-2, with TRBD1 matching over 7 bases. V trimming: 2 bases; J trimming: 4 bases; junction bases outside the gene matches: 7. The germline V gene has CDR1 ENHRY and CDR2 SYGVKD. The CDR3 is 16 amino acids. The CDR3 region is CAISEGTNRGTGELFF. In DNA, the CDR3 is TGTGCCATCAGTGAGGGGACCAACAGGGGCACCGGGGAGCTGTTTTTT.

This chain uses TRBV2 with TRBJ1-1; tentative D call: TRBD1 (6 bases). Trimming left V 6 bases short and J 6 bases short, with 17 bases between. The germline V gene encodes CDR1 SNHLY and CDR2 FYNNEI. The CDR3 runs 14 residues. The CDR3 is CASRRNPTGSEAFF. CDR3 sequence (DNA): TGTGCCAGCAGGCGGAACCCGACAGGCTCTGAAGCTTTCTTT.

The chain has TRBV28 and TRBJ2-1; tentatively, D is TRBD1 (6 bases). The CDR3 totals 11 residues. Germline V CDR1 and CDR2: MDHEN, SYDVKM. V gave up 10 bases and J gave up 7 bases, with 11 bases separating them. The chain's CDR3 is CAISGANEQFF. DNA of the CDR3: TGTGCCATCTCAGGGGCGAATGAGCAGTTCTTC.

V gene TRBV2 combines with J gene TRBJ2-5, with 8 positions matching TRBD2. Germline V gene data show CDR1 as SNHLY and CDR2 as FYNNEI. After removal of 8 bases from V and 4 bases from J, the junction contained 3 bases not matched to a gene. The CDR3 loop spans 12 amino acids. The CDR3 here is CASVAGGETQYF. In DNA, the CDR3 is TGTGCCAGCGTTGCGGGAGGAGAGACCCAGTACTTC.

This chain uses TRBV28 with TRBJ2-7; D may match TRBD1 or TRBD2 (5 bases each). Germline-derived CDR1 and CDR2 are MDHEN and SYDVKM. Deletions cut 5 bases from V and 2 bases from J, with 13 bases between. This CDR3 spans 14 amino acids. CDR3 sequence reads: CASSPGRTPYEQYF. Here the CDR3 DNA reads TGTGCCAGCAGTCCGGGACGGACCCCCTACGAGCAGTACTTC. The variable domain in full, with the rest retrieved from reference TRBV28 and TRBJ2-7, is DVKVTQSSRYLVKRTGEKVFLECVQDMDHENMFWYRQDPGLGLRLIYFSYDVKMKEKGDIPEGYSVSREKKERFSLILESASTNQTSMYLCASSPGRTPYEQYFGPGTRLTVT.

The chain joins TRBV9 to TRBJ2-7; D tentatively reads TRBD1 or TRBD2 (6 bases each). This CDR3 is 20 amino acids long. The V end lost 0 bases, the J end lost 4 bases, and 29 bases lay between the germline ends. In germline, CDR1 is SGDLS, CDR2 YYNGEE. The CDR3 is CASSVATLLVPRGTSYEQYF. For the CDR3, the DNA is TGTGCCAGCAGCGTAGCCACCCTTTTGGTCCCGAGGGGGACTTCTTACGAGCAGTACTTC.

V gene TRBV9 combines with J gene TRBJ1-2; D uncertain. The germline V and J ends were trimmed by 6 bases and 2 bases, with 11 bases remaining between them. Germline V lookup: CDR1 SGDLS, CDR2 YYNGEE. The CDR3 totals 13 residues. CDR3 DNA sequence: TGTGCCAGCAAGGGCCAGCCAAACTATGGCTACACCTTC. Residues: CASKGQPNYGYTF.

The chain has TRBV7-2 and TRBJ1-3; the D is unclear. V shed 5 bases and J shed 4 bases, with 12 bases lying between them. Germline values: CDR1 SGHTA, CDR2 FQGNSA. The CDR3 loop spans 14 amino acids. CDR3 residues: CASSGGALGNTIYF. In DNA form, the CDR3 reads TGTGCCAGCAGCGGCGGAGCCCTAGGAAACACCATATATTTT.

The rearrangement uses TRBV7-2 and TRBJ2-1; TRBD2 matches at 8 bases. The trim removed 7 bases at V and 7 bases at J, leaving 12 bases unmatched. The CDR3 has 15 amino acids. Germline-derived CDR1 and CDR2 are SGHTA and FQGNSA. The CDR3 DNA sequence: TGTGCCAGCACCCGACGGGAGGGCCCTCCTAATGAGCAGTTCTTC. Its translation: CASTRREGPPNEQFF.